These T cell receptor beta chains were read from a single sample in a study of CXCR3-negative and CXCR3-positive naive CD8 T cells. From the 5' RACE reads, TCRdb lists one entry per CDR3 protein and no DNA. The sample's table shows tens of thousands of distinct CDR3 sequences. The specimen sequenced was naive CXCR3- CD8+ T cells from blood. These receptors all come from a human donor in good health. Some clones in this sample may be carry-over from other donors' samples. CDR3s include the opening cysteine and the closing phenylalanine or tryptophan. Each record gives: J gene, V gene, CDR3 protein.

TRBJ2-7 | TRBV29-1 | CSAAGTGASYEQYF
TRBJ2-3 | TRBV7-8 | CASSFNPRGTDTQYF
TRBJ2-3 | TRBV7-2 | CASSLGTGSTDTQYF
TRBJ2-3 | TRBV29-1 | CSVVWGDRPDTQYF
TRBJ2-1 | TRBV10-2 | CASRPTAGLAPRNNEQFF
TRBJ2-7 | TRBV5-5 | CASSLDAGKSYEQYF
TRBJ2-7 | TRBV5-4 | CASSPLGVYEQYF
TRBJ1-1 | TRBV27 | CASSLAKDLEAFF
TRBJ2-3 | TRBV29-1 | CSVYYATADTQYF
TRBJ2-1 | TRBV18 | CASTKEEPYNEQFF
TRBJ1-1 | TRBV11-3 | CASSLDMGGSTGAFF
TRBJ2-7 | TRBV29-1 | CSALTDYSYEQYF
TRBJ1-2 | TRBV7-2 | CASTGTGSANYGYTF
TRBJ2-3 | TRBV11-2 | CASSLGEGTHTDTQYF
TRBJ1-5 | TRBV20-1 | CSAQGQGGGNQPQHF
TRBJ2-1 | TRBV12-3/TRBV12-4 | CASSSSDNEQFF
TRBJ2-7 | TRBV28 | CASSFSTGGLEQYF
TRBJ2-3 | TRBV11-2 | CASSLGPTDTQYF
TRBJ2-1 | TRBV12-3/TRBV12-4 | CASGTVLHEQLF
TRBJ2-3 | TRBV29-1 | CSADGGEADTQYF
TRBJ1-1 | TRBV21-1 | CASSKDGSANTEAFF
TRBJ2-7 | TRBV5-6 | CASSLTLALSYEQYF
TRBJ2-3 | TRBV7-8 | CASSLVRQGHTDTQYF
TRBJ2-7 | TRBV6-5 | CASSRLAGHGEQYF
TRBJ2-1 | TRBV7-6 | CASGGGNSYNEQFF
TRBJ2-3 | TRBV20-1 | CSARDRAWTDTQYF
TRBJ2-7 | TRBV30 | CAWSVGQGYEQYF
TRBJ1-1 | TRBV7-9 | CASSHSRDLRAEAFF
TRBJ2-6 | TRBV12-3/TRBV12-4 | CASSLRDGANVLTF
TRBJ2-7 | TRBV29-1 | CSVQGSEGSSYEQYF
TRBJ2-7 | TRBV5-1 | CASSLDARTSRSYEQYF
TRBJ2-1 | TRBV19 | CASSIPQAGAYNEQFF
TRBJ2-3 | TRBV11-2 | CASSPFFDTQYF
TRBJ1-2 | TRBV6-5 | CASSYGTGGVYGYTF
TRBJ2-2 | TRBV14 | CASSQEAEGALTGELFF
TRBJ2-7 | TRBV6-2/TRBV6-3 | CASSFGQPYEQYF
TRBJ2-3 | TRBV7-6 | CASSLGGGRLDTQYF
TRBJ2-2 | TRBV12-3/TRBV12-4 | CASSFGRLSTGELFF
TRBJ2-7 | TRBV20-1 | CSAGDWIYEQYF
TRBJ2-6 | TRBV6-6 | CVSLAGANVLTF
TRBJ1-1 | TRBV7-2 | CASSLVGSGGNAEAFF
TRBJ2-1 | TRBV14 | CASSRGGTSYNEQFF
TRBJ2-1 | TRBV14 | CASSQDRLAGSYNEQFF
TRBJ2-5 | TRBV29-1 | CSVIPGTSGSSAYQETQYF
TRBJ1-2 | TRBV28 | CASSFSRQSYGYTF
TRBJ2-7 | TRBV18 | CASSPRQGMEQYF
TRBJ1-1 | TRBV7-9 | CASSLGRGLVNTEAFF
TRBJ1-2 | TRBV7-2 | CASRPLRTGSSGGYTF
TRBJ2-1 | TRBV6-4 | CASSAERSVDEQFF
TRBJ2-7 | TRBV7-9 | CASSSLENYEQYF
TRBJ2-7 | TRBV7-2 | CASSSLGYEQYF
TRBJ2-3 | TRBV29-1 | CSVAYSFGTDTQYF
TRBJ2-2 | TRBV7-9 | CASSSPFGHSNTGELFF
TRBJ2-1 | TRBV7-3 | CASSSRKGDSYNEQFF
TRBJ2-3 | TRBV29-1 | CSVAAGGATDTQYF
TRBJ2-1 | TRBV7-8 | CASSVGGGAGAEQFF